These 12 T cell receptor beta chains share one sample of origin, sequenced in a study of blood T cell repertoires in COVID-19. Profiling relied on immunoSEQ multiplex PCR, and the TCRdb table lists in-frame clones only, not all of them. The table has around 330,000 clones, roughly 90% seen once. Material for sequencing was PBMCs or T cells enriched from blood (not recorded which). All receptors come from a man between 60 and 75 years old who had recovered from COVID-19.

There are a few counts of this clone. The chain is built from TRBV7-9 and TRBJ1-1, with D possibly being TRBD1 (6 bases). Germline loops: CDR1 SEHNR, CDR2 FQNEAQ (reference sequence). V lost 0 bases and J lost 6, with 8 bases in between. The CDR3 is made up of 13 amino acids. CDR3 residues: CASSLAGGAEAFF. CDR3 sequence (DNA): TGTGCCAGCAGCTTAGCAGGGGGGGCTGAAGCTTTCTTT. The complete variable domain, with remaining parts taken from reference TRBV7-9 and TRBJ1-1, reads DTGVSQNPRHKITKRGQNVTFRCDPISEHNRLYWYRQTLGQGPEFLTYFQNEAQLEKSRLLSDRFSAERPKGSFSTLEIQRTEQGDSAMYLCASSLAGGAEAFFGQGTRLTVV.

V usage is TRBV30 and J usage is TRBJ2-1, with D possibly TRBD1 on 5 matching bases. The CDR3 is 12 amino acids. The V end lost 5 bases, the J end lost 10 bases, and 15 bases lay between the germline ends. Germline V lookup: CDR1 GTSNPN, CDR2 SVGIG (reference sequence). The CDR3: CAWGYLRGEQFF. The DNA of the CDR3 is TGTGCCTGGGGCTACCTTAGGGGAGAGCAGTTCTTC.

The chain uses TRBV7-2 and TRBJ1-6; D is unresolved. The CDR3 is 15 amino acids. V was trimmed by 1 base and J by 9 bases, leaving 13 bases between them. Germline assignment: CDR1 SGHTA and CDR2 FQGNSA. The CDR3 coding sequence is TGTGCCAGCAGCTTAGTTGCCAGGCCTTCTTCACCCCTCCACTTT. Its translation is CASSLVARPSSPLHF. Drawing the rest from reference TRBV7-2 and TRBJ1-6, the complete variable domain is GAGVSQSPSNKVTEKGKDVELRCDPISGHTALYWYRQSLGQGLEFLIYFQGNSAPDKSGLPSDRFSAERTGGSVSTLTIQRTQQEDSAVYLCASSLVARPSSPLHFGNGTRLTVT.

This clone showed up just once. The chain uses TRBV4-1 and TRBJ1-3, with D unclear. This CDR3 region has 15 residues. V was shortened by 2 bases and J by 1 base, with 9 bases between the two germline ends. Germline V lookup: CDR1 MGHRA, CDR2 YSYEKL. The DNA for the CDR3 is TGCGCCAGCAGCCAATTTTTCGGGTCTGGAAACACCATATATTTT. It codes for CASSQFFGSGNTIYF.

The rearrangement links TRBV7-9 to TRBJ1-2, with 7 bases that match TRBD1. The CDR3 runs 15 residues. V was clipped by 2 bases and J by 1 base; unmatched bases: 4. Germline-derived CDR1 and CDR2 are SEHNR and FQNEAQ (reference sequence). This CDR3 reads CASSLRQGGNYGYTF. The CDR3 DNA is TGTGCCAGCAGCTTACGACAGGGTGGTAACTATGGCTACACCTTC.

The rearrangement links TRBV12-3 or TRBV12-4 to TRBJ1-1, with 9 bases identical to TRBD1. This CDR3 comprises 13 residues. V shed 3 bases and J 11 bases; nucleotides not matched to a gene: 7. CDR3 region: CASSFTGGAGAFF. CDR3 DNA: TGTGCCAGCAGTTTCACAGGGGGCGCGGGGGCTTTCTTT.

The chain has TRBV6-5 and TRBJ1-1, with 12 bases that match TRBD1. Trimming took 6 bases from V and 4 from J; bases not matched to a gene: 6. CDR1 is MNHEY, CDR2 SVGAGI, per germline. CDR3 length: 15 residues. This CDR3 is CASSPGQGAVTEAFF. For the CDR3, the DNA is TGTGCCAGCAGCCCGGGACAGGGGGCTGTCACTGAAGCTTTCTTT.

This clone was counted a single time. The J gene is TRBJ1-1, the V gene TRBV6-1; D remains ambiguous. The germline V and J ends were trimmed by 2 bases and 5 bases, with 12 bases remaining between them. Per germline, CDR1 MNHNS and CDR2 SASEGT. This CDR3 has 14 residues. For the CDR3, the DNA is TGTGCCAGCAGTGAACCCCCCCGAGGGACTGAAGCTTTCTTT. Protein: CASSEPPRGTEAFF.

The chain carries TRBV12-3 or TRBV12-4 and TRBJ2-1; D is uncertain. With 2 bases removed from V and 6 bases from J, the gap between germline ends came to 8 bases. CDR3 length: 13 amino acids. The CDR3 DNA follows: TGTGCCAGCAGTTTAATTAGGAGCAATGAGCAGTTCTTC. It is translated as CASSLIRSNEQFF.

V gene TRBV20-1 combines with J gene TRBJ2-3; 10 bases are shared with TRBD2. Germline values: CDR1 DFQATT, CDR2 SNEGSKA (reference sequence). This CDR3 spans 15 amino acids. Trimming removed 3 bases from V and 5 bases from J; junction bases left unmatched: 8. This chain's CDR3 is CSASPLAGDVDTQYF. The CDR3 nucleotides read TGCAGTGCTAGTCCTCTAGCGGGGGATGTAGATACGCAGTATTTT.

The J gene is TRBJ2-1, the V gene TRBV24-1; 11 bases match TRBD1. V dropped 3 bases and J dropped 5; count of bases not matched to a gene: 2. The CDR3 contains 15 residues. Germline values: CDR1 KGHDR, CDR2 SFDVKD. In nucleotides, the CDR3 is TGTGCCACCAGTGATCCGGGACAGGGGGACAATGAGCAGTTCTTC. It yields the protein CATSDPGQGDNEQFF.

This chain joins TRBV19 and TRBJ2-5; 7 nucleotides line up with TRBD1. This CDR3 contains 14 residues. V trimming: 5 bases; J trimming: 5 bases; junction bases outside the gene matches: 8. Germline values: CDR1 LNHDA, CDR2 SQIVND (reference sequence). CDR3 nucleotide sequence: TGTGCCAGTAGTCCACGACAGGGCCGGGAGACCCAGTACTTC. Translated, it gives CASSPRQGRETQYF.